The rows below give T cell receptor beta chains drawn from one sample of a study of T cell clones after liver transplantation. The protocol was immunoSEQ multiplex PCR, while the TCRdb copy is restricted to in-frame clones and leaves out a portion. The table shows 50,000 or so clones, with over 65% occurring only once. The material was CD4+ T cells from blood, obtained 54 months after liver transplant. These receptors were taken from a human patient who received a liver transplant. Certain T cells may be donor cells from the graft. CDR3s include the opening cysteine and the closing phenylalanine or tryptophan. A D gene is named only where the DNA matches it firmly. Size values are once, few and many counts, or a class for expanded clones, and some rows have none.

TRBJ1-5 few TRBV6-1 . CASAKQVLSNQPQHF TGTGCCAGCGCCAAACAGGTTTTGAGCAATCAGCCCCAGCATTTT
TRBJ1-2 . TRBV11-2 TRBD1 CASSSLTGTAYGYTF TGTGCCAGCAGCTCGCTGACCGGGACAGCCTATGGCTACACCTTC
TRBJ2-2 . TRBV27 TRBD2 CASSPTGTSGGASGELFF TGTGCCAGCAGTCCTACCGGGACTAGCGGGGGGGCTTCCGGGGAGCTGTTTTTT
TRBJ2-1 . TRBV5-1 TRBD1 CASSPTQGVRSYNEQFF TGCGCCAGCAGCCCCACTCAGGGGGTACGCTCCTACAATGAGCAGTTCTTC
TRBJ2-2 . TRBV4-2 . CASRGRGAVTGELFF TGTGCCAGCAGGGGCCGGGGGGCGGTCACCGGGGAGCTGTTTTTT
TRBJ1-2 . TRBV19 TRBD1 CASSTTGGSYGYTF TGTGCCAGTAGTACGACAGGGGGCAGCTATGGCTACACCTTC
TRBJ2-7 . TRBV6-6 TRBD1 CASSDRGGYEQYF TGTGCCAGCAGCGACAGGGGGGGTTACGAGCAGTACTTC
TRBJ2-3 . TRBV5-4 TRBD2 CASSFPSGGTTDTQYF TGTGCCAGCAGCTTTCCTAGCGGGGGGACCACAGATACGCAGTATTTT
TRBJ2-1 once TRBV28 TRBD2 CASSLWGMAGGNEQFF TGTGCCAGCAGTTTATGGGGGATGGCGGGAGGGAATGAGCAGTTCTTC
TRBJ1-1 . TRBV5-4 TRBD1 CASSPGQGTGEAFF TGTGCCAGCAGCCCGGGACAGGGGACAGGTGAAGCTTTCTTT
TRBJ2-5 few TRBV6-6 TRBD1 CASSFQGQRQETQYF TGTGCCAGCAGTTTTCAGGGACAGAGGCAAGAGACCCAGTACTTC
TRBJ2-2 . TRBV2 TRBD2 CASKEYGLVATGELFF TGTGCCAGCAAGGAGTACGGACTAGTCGCTACCGGGGAGCTGTTTTTT
TRBJ1-4 . TRBV7-2 . CASSLTPGEKLFF TGTGCCAGCAGCTTAACTCCTGGGGAAAAACTGTTTTTT
TRBJ2-7 . TRBV6-6 TRBD2 CACAPAGGAYEQYF TGTGCCTGCGCTCCCGCCGGGGGGGCCTACGAGCAGTACTTC
TRBJ1-4 . TRBV4-1 TRBD1 CASSYRGIEEKLFF TGCGCCAGCAGCTACAGGGGTATAGAAGAAAAACTGTTTTTT
TRBJ1-1 . TRBV27 . CASSSGLQNTEAFF TGTGCCAGCAGTTCGGGACTGCAGAACACTGAAGCTTTCTTT
TRBJ2-5 . TRBV27 . CASSLGTLEGTQYF TGTGCCAGCAGTTTAGGGACCCTTGAGGGGACCCAGTACTTC
TRBJ1-5 few TRBV7-2 TRBD1 CASSLGDRPYQPQHF TGTGCCAGCAGCTTAGGGGACAGGCCTTATCAGCCCCAGCATTTT
TRBJ1-2 medium-sized TRBV19 . CASSQGHYGYTF TGTGCCAGTAGTCAGGGGCACTATGGCTACACCTTC
TRBJ1-2 medium-sized TRBV7-6 . CASSLGVGGYTF TGTGCCAGCAGCTTAGGAGTCGGGGGCTACACCTTC
TRBJ2-3 . TRBV19 TRBD2 CASTSGGAGDTQYF TGTGCCAGTACTAGCGGGGGGGCCGGAGATACGCAGTATTTT
TRBJ1-3 once TRBV6-1 . CASSDPQYSGNTIYF TGTGCCAGCAGTGACCCACAGTACTCTGGAAACACCATATATTTT
TRBJ1-3 . TRBV5-1 . CASRREAGNTIYF TGCGCCAGCCGCAGGGAAGCTGGAAACACCATATATTTT
TRBJ2-7 . TRBV19 TRBD1 CASSIWQGASYEQYF TGTGCCAGTAGTATTTGGCAGGGGGCGTCCTACGAGCAGTACTTC
TRBJ2-7 . TRBV7-9 . CASSLGRQSSYEQYF TGTGCCAGCAGCTTAGGTAGGCAGAGCTCCTACGAGCAGTACTTC
TRBJ1-6 . TRBV10-2 . CASSETKYNSPLHF TGCGCCAGCAGTGAGACAAAATATAATTCACCCCTCCACTTT
TRBJ1-1 . TRBV10-1 TRBD1 CASSPGTGGGTEAFF TGCGCCAGCAGTCCCGGGACAGGTGGGGGAACTGAAGCTTTCTTT
TRBJ1-5 . TRBV7-8 . CASSQYSRNSNQPQHF TGTGCCAGCAGCCAGTACAGCAGGAATAGCAATCAGCCCCAGCATTTT
TRBJ1-4 . TRBV6-5 . CASSYSESPELEKLFF TGTGCCAGCAGTTACTCAGAGAGCCCGGAGTTGGAAAAACTGTTTTTT
TRBJ2-1 . TRBV5-1 TRBD1 CASSRTGVDYNEQFF TGCGCCAGCAGCCGTACAGGGGTGGACTACAATGAGCAGTTCTTC
TRBJ2-7 . TRBV6-6 . CASRDRYEQYF TGTGCCAGCAGGGACAGATACGAGCAGTACTTC
TRBJ1-5 . TRBV5-4 TRBD1 CASGLQGEQPQHF TGTGCCAGCGGATTACAGGGGGAACAGCCCCAGCATTTT
TRBJ2-3 . TRBV27 TRBD2 CASSLTAGGGTDTQYF TGTGCCAGCAGTTTAACAGCGGGGGGGGGCACAGATACGCAGTATTTT
TRBJ1-2 . TRBV6-1 . CASSRSQRLHGYTF TGTGCCAGCAGTAGGTCACAACGGCTCCATGGCTACACCTTC
TRBJ1-4 . TRBV7-8 TRBD1 CASSMGQGTEKLFF TGTGCCAGCAGCATGGGACAGGGGACTGAAAAACTGTTTTTT
TRBJ1-5 . TRBV14 . CASSQERDQPQHF TGTGCCAGCAGCCAAGAGAGAGATCAGCCCCAGCATTTT
TRBJ1-6 . TRBV6-1 . CASSDLGGGNSPLHF TGTGCCAGCAGTGATCTTGGGGGAGGTAATTCACCCCTCCACTTT
TRBJ1-1 . TRBV15 TRBD1 CATADGTGGRSFF TGTGCCACCGCAGATGGGACAGGGGGAAGGTCTTTCTTT
TRBJ2-3 . TRBV12-5 . CASGYAQGVTDTQYF TGTGCTAGTGGATATGCCCAAGGAGTCACAGATACGCAGTATTTT
TRBJ2-7 . TRBV19 . CASSPSGAPYEQYF TGTGCCAGTAGTCCCTCAGGGGCACCCTACGAGCAGTACTTC
TRBJ1-1 once TRBV4-2 TRBD1 CASSQAGQADTEAFF TGTGCCAGCAGCCAGGCTGGACAGGCGGACACTGAAGCTTTCTTT
TRBJ1-3 few TRBV11-2 TRBD1 CASSLEISDRPGNTIYF TGTGCCAGCAGCTTAGAAATATCGGACAGGCCCGGCAATACCATATATTTT
TRBJ2-1 . TRBV28 . CASKAVYNEQFF TGTGCCAGCAAGGCGGTTTACAATGAGCAGTTCTTC